A selection of T cell receptor beta chains follows, all from one sample in a study of cytomegalovirus exposure and HLA in healthy donors. The data were produced by immunoSEQ multiplex PCR, yet TCRdb's version contains in-frame clones alone and is incomplete. This table has under 200,000 clones, roughly 85% appearing once. Sequencing was done on a sample of PBMCs. The receptors come from a woman aged 25 to 39 in good health and CMV-seropositive. Both conserved end residues are part of each CDR3. A D gene is named only where the DNA matches it firmly. Some rows mark clone size as missing; the rest say once, few, many or name a class of expanded clone.

TGTGCCAGCAGCTTATCAGGGGTGGTTCAGCCCCAGCATTTT	CASSLSGVVQPQHF	TRBJ1-5	-	TRBV11-2	once
TGTGCCAGTAGTGGCTCAAGCGGAGGCTACGAGCAGTACTTC	CASSGSSGGYEQYF	TRBJ2-7	-	TRBV19	-
TGTGCCATCAGTGCGATGGGACAGGTTAACTATGGCTACACCTTC	CAISAMGQVNYGYTF	TRBJ1-2	TRBD1	TRBV10-3	-
TGTGCCAGCAGTCGGAGCCCGTCTGGAAACACCATATATTTT	CASSRSPSGNTIYF	TRBJ1-3	-	TRBV6-5	-
TGTGCCAGCAGCGTGAGCCCAGGTCCCAACGAGCAGTACTTC	CASSVSPGPNEQYF	TRBJ2-7	-	TRBV9	-
TGCGCCAGCAGCTCGTTGGAGGGGGCTAACGAGCAGTACTTC	CASSSLEGANEQYF	TRBJ2-7	-	TRBV5-1	-
TGTGCCAGCAGTGAGGACAGGACTAACTATGGCTACACCTTC	CASSEDRTNYGYTF	TRBJ1-2	TRBD1	TRBV2	-
TGCGCCAGCAGCCAGGCACGGACAGGGGGCCTATCTCAGCCCCAGCATTTT	CASSQARTGGLSQPQHF	TRBJ1-5	TRBD1	TRBV4-1	-
TGCGCCAGCAGCCCTGGACAGGAGAACACTGAAGCTTTCTTT	CASSPGQENTEAFF	TRBJ1-1	TRBD1	TRBV5-1	-
TGTGCCAGCAGCTTAGGCAGCGCAGATACGCAGTATTTT	CASSLGSADTQYF	TRBJ2-3	-	TRBV7-2	-
TGTGCCAGCAGCTTAAACAGGGGTGGTTCACCCCTCCACTTT	CASSLNRGGSPLHF	TRBJ1-6	TRBD1	TRBV11-2	-
TGTGCCAGCAGCCCTGGACAGGGATTGGGCAATCAGCCCCAGCATTTT	CASSPGQGLGNQPQHF	TRBJ1-5	TRBD1	TRBV11-2	few
TGTGCCAGCAGCCTTGATCGGAATCAGCCCCAGCATTTT	CASSLDRNQPQHF	TRBJ1-5	-	TRBV7-6	-
TGCGCCAGCAGCCAGCCACCTAGCGGGGCGAACACCGGGGAGCTGTTTTTT	CASSQPPSGANTGELFF	TRBJ2-2	TRBD2	TRBV4-1	-
TGTGCCAGCAGCTTAGGGGACAGGGGTTACGAGCAGTACTTC	CASSLGDRGYEQYF	TRBJ2-7	TRBD1	TRBV7-9	-
TGTGCCAGCAGTTACTCGAGGACAGGTTACACAGATACGCAGTATTTT	CASSYSRTGYTDTQYF	TRBJ2-3	TRBD1	TRBV6-5	-
TGTGCCAGCAGTCCCACAGATATTCCGGGACTGACCGAGCAGTACTTC	CASSPTDIPGLTEQYF	TRBJ2-7	-	TRBV6-6	-
TGTGCCAGCTCCCTTTACCAAGAGACCCAGTACTTC	CASSLYQETQYF	TRBJ2-5	-	TRBV18	-
TGTGCCAGCAGTGTACTAGCGGGTACCTACGAGCAGTACTTC	CASSVLAGTYEQYF	TRBJ2-7	TRBD2	TRBV2	-
TGTGCCAGCAGCCTCCTACACACTAGCGGGAGCTCTCTGTACTTC	CASSLLHTSGSSLYF	TRBJ2-7	TRBD2	TRBV7-2	-
TGTGCCAGCAGCCGCGCCGGGGAGACCCAGTACTTC	CASSRAGETQYF	TRBJ2-5	-	TRBV5-5	few
TGTGCCAGCAGCTTGACAGGGGGCGTGAACACTGAAGCTTTCTTT	CASSLTGGVNTEAFF	TRBJ1-1	TRBD1	TRBV7-9	-
TGTGCCTGGAGTGGACAGGGGAACACTGAAGCTTTCTTT	CAWSGQGNTEAFF	TRBJ1-1	TRBD1	TRBV30	-
TGTGCCAGCAGCTTAGATGGCCTCGCAGGGGAGCTGTTTTTT	CASSLDGLAGELFF	TRBJ2-2	-	TRBV7-2	-
TGTGCCAGCAGCGTGGACGGGGTGAGCACAGATACGCAGTATTTT	CASSVDGVSTDTQYF	TRBJ2-3	-	TRBV9	few
TGTGCCAGCAGACCGGGACTAGCGGGGGGTTATACGCAGTATTTT	CASRPGLAGGYTQYF	TRBJ2-3	TRBD2	TRBV2	-
TGTGCCAGCAGTTTAGGCTCATCAAATTCCTACGAGCAGTACTTC	CASSLGSSNSYEQYF	TRBJ2-7	-	TRBV27	-
TGTGCCAGCAGTTCCGGGACAGGGGATTACGAGCAGTACTTC	CASSSGTGDYEQYF	TRBJ2-7	TRBD1	TRBV6-6	-
TGTGCCAGCAGCATCCTAGCGGGATTTTCCTACGAGCAGTACTTC	CASSILAGFSYEQYF	TRBJ2-7	TRBD2	TRBV5-6	-
TGTGCCAGCAGCGTATACCGGGACAGGGTATATGGCTACACCTTC	CASSVYRDRVYGYTF	TRBJ1-2	TRBD1	TRBV9	-
TGTGCCAGCAGTGAAGCGCCAGGATCTTTTTACGAGCAGTACTTC	CASSEAPGSFYEQYF	TRBJ2-7	-	TRBV2	few
TGTGCCAGCAGCCAATCGGTGAACAGTTATGGCTACACCTTC	CASSQSVNSYGYTF	TRBJ1-2	-	TRBV16	-
TGCGCCAGCAGCCAAGAGGGGAGGATCGATACGCAGTATTTT	CASSQEGRIDTQYF	TRBJ2-3	-	TRBV4-1	-
TGCGCCAGCAGCCAGAGCGGGGCCTCCTCCGAGCAGTACTTC	CASSQSGASSEQYF	TRBJ2-7	TRBD2	TRBV4-3	-
TGTGCCAGCAGCTTCCTCTGGCACAGTCCCACTGAAGCTTTCTTT	CASSFLWHSPTEAFF	TRBJ1-1	-	TRBV7-6	-
TGCGCCAGCAGCTTGGGAGGCGGGAGTGCCTCCTACAATGAGCAGTTCTTC	CASSLGGGSASYNEQFF	TRBJ2-1	TRBD2	TRBV5-1	-
TGTGCCAGCTCACCACGGGGGGACAGGCGCAATGAGCAGTTCTTC	CASSPRGDRRNEQFF	TRBJ2-1	TRBD1	TRBV18	-
TGTGCCAGCAGCCCGTTGGACAGGGCCACTGAAGCTTTCTTT	CASSPLDRATEAFF	TRBJ1-1	TRBD1	TRBV7-8	-
TGTGCCACCTCCATACGACAAACTAATCAGCCCCAGCATTTT	CATSIRQTNQPQHF	TRBJ1-5	-	TRBV6-5	-
TGTGCCAGCAGCTCGGACAGGAGCTCCTACAATGAGCAGTTCTTC	CASSSDRSSYNEQFF	TRBJ2-1	TRBD1	TRBV7-9	-
TGTGCCAGCACCCAGACAGACAGAAACTATGGCTACACCTTC	CASTQTDRNYGYTF	TRBJ1-2	-	TRBV6-5	-
TGTGCCAGCAGCCCTTTGACAGGGCCCTACGAGCAGTACTTC	CASSPLTGPYEQYF	TRBJ2-7	TRBD1	TRBV7-2	-
TGCGCCAGCAGCCAAATGCGGGGGGGCCCCGGGGAGCTGTTTTTT	CASSQMRGGPGELFF	TRBJ2-2	TRBD2	TRBV4-1	-
TGTGCCAGCAGTTACTCGACGGGGGGCACTGAAGCTTTCTTT	CASSYSTGGTEAFF	TRBJ1-1	-	TRBV6-5	few
TGTGCCAGCAGCTTGCCAGGGCGAAACACTGAAGCTTTCTTT	CASSLPGRNTEAFF	TRBJ1-1	-	TRBV5-4	-
TGTGCCAGCAGTAGGGACAGCTCTGGAAACACCATATATTTT	CASSRDSSGNTIYF	TRBJ1-3	TRBD1	TRBV27	-
TGTGCCAGCAGCCAAAGCGGGGGGGCGGGCACCGGGGAGCTGTTTTTT	CASSQSGGAGTGELFF	TRBJ2-2	TRBD2	TRBV4-2	-
TGTGCCAGCAGTCCCAGGGGGTTGAGAGGGGTCACCGGGGAGCTGTTTTTT	CASSPRGLRGVTGELFF	TRBJ2-2	TRBD1	TRBV7-2	-
TGCGCCAGCAGCCAAGTGGACATGGGGTGGGCAGCCCACAATGAGCAGTTCTTC	CASSQVDMGWAAHNEQFF	TRBJ2-1	-	TRBV4-1	few
TGTGCCAGCAGCGAGGTAGCAGTGGGTAATTCACCCCTCCACTTT	CASSEVAVGNSPLHF	TRBJ1-6	-	TRBV7-9	-
TGTGCCAGCAGTTTTAATCTGAGACCACCTAGAGATACGCAGTATTTT	CASSFNLRPPRDTQYF	TRBJ2-3	-	TRBV28	-
TGTGCCAGCAGCTTCGACAGGGGGAGGGAAAAACTGTTTTTT	CASSFDRGREKLFF	TRBJ1-4	TRBD1	TRBV7-2	-
TGCGCCAGCAGCCATCGGACAGGGGGTGAAAAACTGTTTTTT	CASSHRTGGEKLFF	TRBJ1-4	TRBD1	TRBV4-3	once
TGTGCCAGCAGCTTAGGCCTCTACAATCAGCCCCAGCATTTT	CASSLGLYNQPQHF	TRBJ1-5	-	TRBV13	-
TGTGCCAGCAGCCGACAATACCAGAATCAGCCCCAGCATTTT	CASSRQYQNQPQHF	TRBJ1-5	-	TRBV7-6	-